This section outlines one T cell receptor (beta chain) sequence together with its context. The germline CDR1 and CDR2 sequences are LNHDA and SQIVND (reference sequence). The V end was cut by 4 bases, the J end by 1 base, with 11 bases between. CDR3 length equals 15 residues. Libraries were prepared by immunoSEQ multiplex PCR; TCRdb keeps only in-frame clonotypes and omits some of them. The sample lists tens of thousands of clones; roughly 65% were seen once. The data were taken from a study of control samples from healthy donors and cancer patients. The chain is built from TRBV19 and TRBJ2-4; no definite D call. Sequenced: formalin-fixed, paraffin-embedded tissue. The sequence came from a male donor with melanoma. The CDR3 loop is CASSTNLGAKNIQYF. CDR3 in DNA: TGTGCCAGTAGTACCAACCTGGGGGCCAAAAACATTCAGTACTTC.